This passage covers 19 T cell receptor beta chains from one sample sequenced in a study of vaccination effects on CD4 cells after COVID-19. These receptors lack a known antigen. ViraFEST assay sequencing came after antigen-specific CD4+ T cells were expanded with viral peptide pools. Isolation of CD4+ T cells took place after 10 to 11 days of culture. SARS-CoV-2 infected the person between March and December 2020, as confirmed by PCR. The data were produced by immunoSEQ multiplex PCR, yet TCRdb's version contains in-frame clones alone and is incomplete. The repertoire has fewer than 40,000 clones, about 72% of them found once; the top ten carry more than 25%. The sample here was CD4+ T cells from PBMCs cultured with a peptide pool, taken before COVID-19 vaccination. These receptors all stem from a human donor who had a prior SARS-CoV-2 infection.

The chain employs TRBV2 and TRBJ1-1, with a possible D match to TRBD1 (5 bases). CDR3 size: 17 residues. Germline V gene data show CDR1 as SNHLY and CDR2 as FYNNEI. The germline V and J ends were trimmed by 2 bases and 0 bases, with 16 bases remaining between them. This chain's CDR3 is CASSERGHRNLNTEAFF. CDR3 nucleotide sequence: TGTGCCAGCAGTGAAAGGGGTCACAGAAACCTGAACACTGAAGCTTTCTTT.

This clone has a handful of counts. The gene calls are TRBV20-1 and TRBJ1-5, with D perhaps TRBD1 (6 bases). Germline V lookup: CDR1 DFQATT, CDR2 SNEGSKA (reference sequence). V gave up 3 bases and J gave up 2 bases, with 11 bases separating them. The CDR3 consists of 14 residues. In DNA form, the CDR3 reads TGCAGTGCTAGTGGGGGACAAGGCAATCAGCCCCAGCATTTT. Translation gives CSASGGQGNQPQHF.

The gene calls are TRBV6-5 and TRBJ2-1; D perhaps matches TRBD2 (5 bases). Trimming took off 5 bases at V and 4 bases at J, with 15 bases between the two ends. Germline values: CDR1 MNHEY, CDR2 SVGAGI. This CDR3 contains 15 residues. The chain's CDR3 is CASSPPQRPYNEQFF. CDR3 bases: TGTGCCAGCAGTCCCCCTCAGCGGCCATACAATGAGCAGTTCTTC.

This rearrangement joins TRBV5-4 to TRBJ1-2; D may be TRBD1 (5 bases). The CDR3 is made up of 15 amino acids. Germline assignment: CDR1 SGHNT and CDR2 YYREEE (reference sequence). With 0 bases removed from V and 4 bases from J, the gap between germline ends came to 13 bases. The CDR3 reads CASSLDAGLSYGYTF. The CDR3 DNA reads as TGTGCCAGCAGCTTGGATGCAGGGCTCAGCTATGGCTACACCTTC. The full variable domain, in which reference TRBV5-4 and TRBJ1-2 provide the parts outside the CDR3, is ETGVTQSPTHLIKTRGQQVTLRCSSQSGHNTVSWYQQALGQGPQFIFQYYREEENGRGNFPPRFSGLQFPNYSSELNVNALELDDSALYLCASSLDAGLSYGYTFGSGTRLTVV.

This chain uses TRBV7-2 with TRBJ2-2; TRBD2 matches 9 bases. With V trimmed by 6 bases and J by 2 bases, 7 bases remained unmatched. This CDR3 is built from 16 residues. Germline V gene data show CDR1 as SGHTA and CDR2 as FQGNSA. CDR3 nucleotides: TGTGCCAGCAGTAGGGTACTAGCGGGTAACACCGGGGAGCTGTTTTTT. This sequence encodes CASSRVLAGNTGELFF.

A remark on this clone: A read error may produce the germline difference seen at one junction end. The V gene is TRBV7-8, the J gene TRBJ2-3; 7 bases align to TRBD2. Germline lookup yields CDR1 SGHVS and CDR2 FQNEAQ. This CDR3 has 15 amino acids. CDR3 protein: CASSPGPAGTDTPYF. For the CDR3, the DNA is TGTGCCAGCAGCCCAGGTCCAGCGGGGACCGATACGCCGTATTTT.

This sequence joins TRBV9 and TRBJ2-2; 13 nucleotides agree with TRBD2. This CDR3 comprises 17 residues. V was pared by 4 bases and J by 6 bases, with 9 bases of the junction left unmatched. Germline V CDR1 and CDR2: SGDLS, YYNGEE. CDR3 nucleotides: TGTGCCAGCAGCCCATCTACTAGCGGGGGGGCCTCCGGGGAGCTGTTTTTT. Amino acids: CASSPSTSGGASGELFF.

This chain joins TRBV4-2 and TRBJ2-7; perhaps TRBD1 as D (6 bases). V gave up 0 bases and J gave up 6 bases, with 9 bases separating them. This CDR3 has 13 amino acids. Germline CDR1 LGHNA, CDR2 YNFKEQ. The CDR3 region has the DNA TGTGCCAGCAGCCAAGATTCCAGGGGCGAGCAGTACTTC. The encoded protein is CASSQDSRGEQYF.

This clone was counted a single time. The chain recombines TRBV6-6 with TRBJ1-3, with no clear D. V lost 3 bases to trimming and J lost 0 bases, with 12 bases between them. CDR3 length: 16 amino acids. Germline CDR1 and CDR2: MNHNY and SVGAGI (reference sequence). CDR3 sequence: CASSYGVTHSGNTIYF. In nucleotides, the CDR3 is TGTGCCAGCAGTTATGGGGTCACCCACTCTGGAAACACCATATATTTT.

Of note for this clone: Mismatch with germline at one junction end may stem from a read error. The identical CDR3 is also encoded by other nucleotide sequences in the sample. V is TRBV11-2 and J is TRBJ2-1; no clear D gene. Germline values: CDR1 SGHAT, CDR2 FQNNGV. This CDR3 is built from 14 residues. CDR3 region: CASSFMLSYNEQFF. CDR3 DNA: TGTGCTAGCAGCTTCATGCTCTCCTACAATGAGCAGTTCTTC.

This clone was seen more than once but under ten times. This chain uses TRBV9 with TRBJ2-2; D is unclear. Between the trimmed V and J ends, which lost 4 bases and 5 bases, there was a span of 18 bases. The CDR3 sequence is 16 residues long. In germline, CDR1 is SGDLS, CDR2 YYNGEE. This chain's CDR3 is CASSTDPGTSTGELFF. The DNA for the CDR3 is TGTGCCAGCAGCACCGACCCAGGCACCAGTACCGGGGAGCTGTTTTTT.

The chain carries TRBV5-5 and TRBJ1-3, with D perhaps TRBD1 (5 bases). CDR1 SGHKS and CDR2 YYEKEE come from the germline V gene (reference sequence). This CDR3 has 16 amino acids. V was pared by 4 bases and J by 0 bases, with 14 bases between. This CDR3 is CASSPVGLASGNTIYF. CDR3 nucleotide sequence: TGTGCCAGCAGCCCGGTGGGGCTGGCCTCTGGAAACACCATATATTTT.

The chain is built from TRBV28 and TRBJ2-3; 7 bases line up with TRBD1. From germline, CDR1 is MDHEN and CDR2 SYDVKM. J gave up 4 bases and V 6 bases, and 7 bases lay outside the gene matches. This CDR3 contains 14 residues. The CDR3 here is CASRERQGADTQYF. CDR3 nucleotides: TGTGCCAGCAGGGAAAGACAGGGAGCAGATACGCAGTATTTT.

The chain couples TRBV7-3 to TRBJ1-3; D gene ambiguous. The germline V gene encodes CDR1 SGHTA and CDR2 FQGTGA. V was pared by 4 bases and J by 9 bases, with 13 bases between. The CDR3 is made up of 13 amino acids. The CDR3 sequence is CASSSGDDSTIYF. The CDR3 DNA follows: TGTGCCAGCAGCTCCGGAGACGACTCCACCATATATTTT.

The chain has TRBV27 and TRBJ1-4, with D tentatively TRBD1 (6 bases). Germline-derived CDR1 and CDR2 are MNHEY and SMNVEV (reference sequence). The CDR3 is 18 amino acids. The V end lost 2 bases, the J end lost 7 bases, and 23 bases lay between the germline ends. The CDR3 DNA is TGTGCCAGCAGTTTACGGGGCCAGATGACAGGAGGGACTGAAAAACTGTTTTTT. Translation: CASSLRGQMTGGTEKLFF. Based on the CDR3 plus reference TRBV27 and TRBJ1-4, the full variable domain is EAQVTQNPRYLITVTGKKLTVTCSQNMNHEYMSWYRQDPGLGLRQIYYSMNVEVTDKGDVPEGYKVSRKEKRNFPLILESPSPNQTSLYFCASSLRGQMTGGTEKLFFGSGTQLSVL.

The CDR3 DNA is TGTGCCAGCAGCTTGCCTGATGGCCCCTACGAGCAGTACTTC. Translated: CASSLPDGPYEQYF. The V and J genes are TRBV7-3 and TRBJ2-7; no clear D gene. CDR1 is SGHTA, CDR2 FQGTGA, per germline. V lost 3 bases and J lost 2, with 11 bases in between. This CDR3 spans 14 amino acids.

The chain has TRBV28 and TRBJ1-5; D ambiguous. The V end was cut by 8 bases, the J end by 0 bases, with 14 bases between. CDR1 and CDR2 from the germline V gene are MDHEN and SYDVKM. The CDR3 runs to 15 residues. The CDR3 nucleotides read TGTGCCAGCGTCCTCGGACGGAATAGCAATCAGCCCCAGCATTTT. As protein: CASVLGRNSNQPQHF. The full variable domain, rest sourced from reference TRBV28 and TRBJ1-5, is DVKVTQSSRYLVKRTGEKVFLECVQDMDHENMFWYRQDPGLGLRLIYFSYDVKMKEKGDIPEGYSVSREKKERFSLILESASTNQTSMYLCASVLGRNSNQPQHFGDGTRLSIL.

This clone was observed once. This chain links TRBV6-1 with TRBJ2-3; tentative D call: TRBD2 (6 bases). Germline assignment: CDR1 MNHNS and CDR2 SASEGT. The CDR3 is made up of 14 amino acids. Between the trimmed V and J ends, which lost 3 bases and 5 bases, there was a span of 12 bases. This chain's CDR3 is CASSEPGEVDTQYF. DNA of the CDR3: TGTGCCAGCAGTGAGCCGGGAGAGGTAGATACGCAGTATTTT.

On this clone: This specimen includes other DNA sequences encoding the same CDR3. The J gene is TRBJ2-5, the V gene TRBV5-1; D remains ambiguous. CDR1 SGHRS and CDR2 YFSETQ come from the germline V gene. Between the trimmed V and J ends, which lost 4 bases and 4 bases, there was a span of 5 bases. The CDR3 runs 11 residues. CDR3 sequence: CASSLRETQYF. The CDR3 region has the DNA TGCGCCAGCAGCCTTCGAGAGACCCAGTACTTC.